Given below is one TCR beta chain in context. Antigen specificity is unknown. The conserved closing phenylalanine or tryptophan is absent in this CDR3, likely reflecting a read error. This specimen comes from a study of tumor and adjacent non-tumor tissue in lung cancer. In the study overall: Histology: about a dozen adenocarcinoma, a couple of squamous cell carcinoma, 1 small cell lung cancer.

A modified ARM-PCR protocol with three rounds of nested PCR amplified TCRbeta. TCRdb itself ran the multiplex PCR reads through MiXCR, one entry per CDR3 protein. The data contain tens of thousands of distinct CDR3 sequences, about 67% of them singletons. Broader study findings: TCR diversity was significantly greater in tumor than normal lung tissue.

The germline V gene encodes CDR1 DFQATT and CDR2 SNEGSKA (reference sequence). The CDR3 has 19 residues. V was clipped by 1 base and J by 0 bases; unmatched bases: 13. RNA was extracted from bulk tissue without any cell sorting. The chain joins TRBV20-1 to TRBJ2-1; 9 nucleotides align to TRBD2. Sequences were obtained from lung tumor tissue. The receptor was isolated from a man aged 60-69 years with non-small cell lung cancer. CDR3 loop: CSARASGLAWGVSYNEQFI. The DNA for the CDR3 is TGCAGTGCTAGAGCATCAGGACTAGCGTGGGGGGTCTCCTACAATGAGCAGTTCATC.